Each of the 32 T cell receptor beta chains below was sequenced from the same sample in a study of metastatic and nonmetastatic thyroid tumors (dated by TCRdb to 2018 to 2021). No treatment had been received by any patient before thyroid surgery. Preparation of the library involved PCR. Sequenced using an Illumina HiSeq 4000. TCRdb applied fastp at Q25 and MiXCR to the public reads, then kept only in-frame beta chains. This sample comprises more than 65,000 clones, over 12% of them detected only once. The ten top clones hold about 7% of the sample. Sequencing was carried out using blood. Receptors were obtained from a male donor with papillary thyroid cancer or a benign thyroid nodule (not recorded which). Some clones in this sample may be carry-over from other donors' samples.

This clone was observed at least ten times. CDR3 coding DNA: TGCAGTGCTGACCTCTCTGGGGCCAACGTCCTGACTTTC. This gives the protein CSADLSGANVLTF. The chain recombines TRBV20-1 with TRBJ2-6; no reliable D call. V dropped 5 bases and J dropped 0 bases, with 5 bases sitting between them. Germline CDR1 is DFQATT and CDR2 is SNEGSKA (reference sequence). There are 13 residues in the CDR3.

This clone was seen at least ten times. The chain employs TRBV7-2 and TRBJ2-7; D remains ambiguous. CDR3 length equals 11 residues. The V and J ends lost 7 bases and 1 base respectively, with 5 bases between them. Germline V lookup: CDR1 SGHTA, CDR2 FQGNSA. The CDR3 nucleotides read TGTGCCAGCAATACATCCTACGAGCAGTACGTC. Translation gives CASNTSYEQYV.

Only a few counts were recorded for this clone. This chain joins TRBV25-1 and TRBJ2-1; D ambiguous. Per germline, CDR1 MGHDK and CDR2 SYGVNS. The CDR3 consists of 12 residues. V was clipped by 1 base and J by 8 bases, with 6 bases between them. CDR3 amino acids: CASSESVHEQFF. The CDR3, as DNA: TGTGCCAGCAGTGAATCTGTCCATGAGCAGTTCTTC.

This clone has only a few counts. This may be a read error, as it is one base from a much larger clone. Other nucleotide sequences from this sample produce the same CDR3. The V and J genes are TRBV3-1 and TRBJ2-3; perhaps TRBD1 as D (7 bases). Trimming cost V 1 base and J 8 bases, with 13 bases left between them. This CDR3 contains 14 residues. Per germline, CDR1 LGHDT and CDR2 YNNKEL (reference sequence). CDR3 coding DNA: TGTGCCAGCAGCCAAGGTGCAGGGGGGAGTACGCAGTATTTT. It translates to CASSQGAGGSTQYF.

This clone was picked up many times. This chain connects TRBV4-1 to TRBJ1-1; no clear D gene. The CDR3 is made up of 15 amino acids. V lost 0 bases and J 7 bases, leaving 15 bases between the germline ends. From germline, CDR1 is MGHRA and CDR2 YSYEKL. CDR3 protein: CASSQEFPVVNEAFF. CDR3 nucleotides: TGCGCCAGCAGCCAAGAGTTTCCGGTGGTGAATGAAGCTTTCTTT.

In this sample, this clone turned up once. At one end the junction does not follow the germline gene, possibly because of a read error. This chain connects TRBV20-1 to TRBJ2-5; D possibly corresponds to TRBD2 (5 bases). The CDR3 totals 17 residues. Germline V gene data show CDR1 as DFQATT and CDR2 as SNEGSKA (reference sequence). The chain's CDR3 is CSARDFGIRASLETRYF. CDR3 bases: TGCAGTGCTAGAGATTTTGGAATCCGTGCTAGCCTGGAGACCCGGTACTTC.

This clone showed up many times. A much larger clone differs from this one at a single base, so this may be a read error. The rearrangement links TRBV6-1 to TRBJ2-1; 9 nucleotides agree with TRBD1. The V gene's germline CDR1 is MNHNS and CDR2 SASEGT. The CDR3 totals 15 residues. CDR3 DNA sequence: TGTGCCAGCAAACCCGGGACAGGGACTTTCAATGAGCAGTCCTTC. This codes for CASKPGTGTFNEQSF.

Concerning this clone: An end of the junction does not agree with germline; a read error may underlie this. The chain recombines TRBV7-3 with TRBJ1-6; unclear D gene. Per the germline V gene, CDR1 is SGHTA and CDR2 is FQGTGA. This CDR3 region has 13 residues. The CDR3 bases are TGTGCCAGCAGTCGTACCTTTGGGTCGACCCTCCATTTT. Translation: CASSRTFGSTLHF.

This clone was counted at least ten times. The chain recombines TRBV19 with TRBJ2-1; D not certain. Trimming removed 5 bases at V and 0 bases at J, with 14 bases between. Germline V lookup: CDR1 LNHDA, CDR2 SQIVND (reference sequence). This CDR3 contains 16 residues. CDR3 nucleotides: TGTGCCAGTAGTTCCCGCCTGCCGAGCTCCTACAATGAGCAGTTCTTC. Protein product: CASSSRLPSSYNEQFF.

This clone was observed many times. The gene calls are TRBV11-1 and TRBJ1-1, with a possible D match to TRBD1 (5 bases). CDR3 length: 16 residues. Per germline, CDR1 SGHAT and CDR2 FQDESV (reference sequence). V gave up 4 bases and J gave up 1 base, with 16 bases separating them. The CDR3 coding sequence is TGTGCCAGCAGCTCGACGAGCGGGGCTGCGAACACTGAAGCTTTCTTT. It specifies CASSSTSGAANTEAFF.

This clone was seen a few times. The chain has TRBV11-1 and TRBJ2-3, with TRBD1 matching 10 bases. Per the germline V gene, CDR1 is SGHAT and CDR2 is FQDESV (reference sequence). The V segment lost 7 bases and the J segment 2 bases; nucleotides outside the gene matches: 6. The CDR3 is 15 amino acids. CDR3 nucleotides: TGTGCCAGCATAGGACAGGGGGAGTCCACAGATACGCAGTATTTT. Translation: CASIGQGESTDTQYF.

There are many counts of this clone. This chain joins TRBV6-5 and TRBJ2-1; tentative D call: TRBD2 (6 bases). The CDR3 is 14 amino acids. Trimming shortened V by 2 bases and J by 8 bases, and 13 bases separated the two germline ends. CDR1 and CDR2 from the germline V gene are MNHEY and SVGAGI. The CDR3 sequence: CASSYTLRDYEQFF. CDR3 DNA: TGTGCCAGCAGTTACACCTTGCGGGACTATGAGCAGTTCTTC.

This clone was observed at least ten times. Being one base from a much bigger clone, this may be a read error. The sample contains more than one DNA sequence encoding this CDR3. The chain is built from TRBV28 and TRBJ1-2, with D perhaps matching TRBD1 (5 bases). CDR1 is MDHEN, CDR2 SYDVKM, per germline. The CDR3 is 12 residues long. The CDR3 DNA sequence: TGTGCCAGCACGCAGGGAGACTACGGCTACACCTTC. Protein sequence: CASTQGDYGYTF.

This clone was seen a few times. V gene TRBV6-1 combines with J gene TRBJ1-5, with unresolved D. The germline gives CDR1 MNHNS, CDR2 SASEGT. V lost 1 base, J lost 7 bases, and 11 bases lay in between. The CDR3 has 14 amino acids. The CDR3, as DNA: TGTGCCAGCAGTGAAGGGGGAGGCGGCCAGCCCCAGCATTTT. Its protein is CASSEGGGGQPQHF.

This clone was seen many times. The chain joins TRBV9 to TRBJ2-4, with D perhaps TRBD1 or TRBD2 (5 bases each). The germline V and J ends were trimmed by 4 bases and 1 base, with 15 bases remaining between them. Germline assignment: CDR1 SGDLS and CDR2 YYNGEE. CDR3 length: 16 residues. The CDR3 nucleotides are TGTGCCAGCAGCCCTTTCAGTGAGGGGGCCAAAAACATTCAGTACTTC. Protein sequence: CASSPFSEGAKNIQYF. Filled out from reference TRBV9 and TRBJ2-4, the complete variable domain reads DSGVTQTPKHLITATGQRVTLRCSPRSGDLSVYWYQQSLDQGLQFLIQYYNGEERAKGNILERFSAQQFPDLHSELNLSSLELGDSALYFCASSPFSEGAKNIQYFGAGTRLSVL.

Only a few counts were recorded for this clone. This may stem from a read error, because a much larger clone lies one nucleotide away. This specimen includes other DNA sequences encoding the same CDR3. The rearrangement joins TRBV7-9 to TRBJ1-2, with 7 bases identical to TRBD1. Per the germline V gene, CDR1 is SEHNR and CDR2 is FQNEAQ (reference sequence). V lost 5 bases and J lost 8; bases outside the gene matches: 8. This CDR3 is 13 amino acids long. The CDR3 spells CASSPRQGNGYTF. For the CDR3, the DNA is TGTGCCAGCAGCCCCCGACAGGGTAACGGCTACACCTTC.

The chain combines TRBV30 with TRBJ1-6, with TRBD1 as a possible D gene (5 bases). The germline V gene has CDR1 GTSNPN and CDR2 SVGIG (reference sequence). The ends were cut back, 5 bases at V and 6 bases at J, with 20 bases in the middle. This CDR3 is built from 16 residues. The CDR3 bases are TGTGCCTGGGGAGCAGTACAGGCCTTTGGTAATTCACCCCTCCACTTT. The encoded protein is CAWGAVQAFGNSPLHF.

This clone was detected many times. The genes are TRBV7-2 and TRBJ2-3; a possible D gene is TRBD2 (6 bases). The CDR3 has 16 amino acids. CDR1 is SGHTA and CDR2 is FQGNSA in the germline V gene. The V end was cut by 0 bases, the J end by 2 bases, with 12 bases between. The CDR3 bases are TGTGCCAGCAGCTTAGCTGTCGGGAGCCTCACAGATACGCAGTATTTT. It codes for CASSLAVGSLTDTQYF.

This clone was picked up many times. This chain links TRBV9 with TRBJ2-1; TRBD2 aligns across 10 bases. This CDR3 is built from 16 residues. V lost 4 bases to trimming and J lost 0 bases; unmatched junction nucleotides: 4. CDR1 is SGDLS and CDR2 is YYNGEE in the germline V gene. The CDR3 region is CASSPASGSSYNEQFF. The CDR3 DNA follows: TGTGCCAGCAGCCCTGCTAGCGGGAGCTCCTACAATGAGCAGTTCTTC.

This clone was counted at least ten times. The rearrangement joins TRBV20-1 to TRBJ2-1, with TRBD2 identical over 10 bases. CDR1 is DFQATT, CDR2 SNEGSKA, per germline (reference sequence). CDR3 length: 15 amino acids. V dropped 0 bases and J dropped 10; count of bases not matched to a gene: 9. CDR3 sequence reads: CSARDTLAGVREQFF. CDR3 in DNA: TGCAGTGCTAGAGATACCCTAGCGGGAGTTAGAGAGCAGTTCTTC.

This clone has a handful of counts. Being one base from a much bigger clone, this may be a read error. The CDR3 region has the DNA TGTGCCAGCGCGTTCGAGGGGGCCCTCATCACAGATACGCAGTATTTT. Its translation: CASAFEGALITDTQYF. The chain couples TRBV25-1 to TRBJ2-3; 7 positions agree with TRBD1. Germline values: CDR1 MGHDK, CDR2 SYGVNS. V gave up 8 bases and J gave up 2 bases; unmatched junction bases: 13. This CDR3 has 16 amino acids.

The table lists this clone with a few counts. V usage is TRBV28 and J usage is TRBJ2-7; 7 nucleotides agree with TRBD1. Germline V gene data show CDR1 as MDHEN and CDR2 as SYDVKM. The CDR3 has 14 amino acids. V dropped 6 bases and J dropped 6; count of bases not matched to a gene: 11. The CDR3 here is CASRYRQGPPEQYF. The CDR3 nucleotides read TGTGCCAGCAGATACCGACAGGGTCCCCCCGAGCAGTACTTC.

A note on this clone: This may stem from a read error, because a much larger clone lies one nucleotide away. The chain employs TRBV12-3 or TRBV12-4 and TRBJ2-4; D is undetermined. Trimming pared 5 bases from V and 1 base from J, leaving 12 bases between. The CDR3 covers 15 residues. CDR3 coding DNA: TGTGCCAGCAGTACCCCTATGGGGGCCAAAAACATTCAGTACTTC. It yields the protein CASSTPMGAKNIQYF.

As to this clone: The junction departs from the called germline gene at one end, perhaps through a read error. The rearrangement links TRBV4-3 to TRBJ2-7; 9 bases agree with TRBD2. CDR3 length: 15 residues. CDR1 and CDR2 (germline): LGHNA, YSLEER. Here the CDR3 DNA reads TGCTCCAGCAGCCAAGGAGCTAGCGGGATCTACGAGCAGTACTTC. Amino acid sequence: CSSSQGASGIYEQYF.

This clone was picked up many times. A read error is possible here, since a much larger clone lies one base away. Distinct nucleotide sequences in the sample also encode this CDR3. The chain combines TRBV6-1 with TRBJ1-1; D is ambiguous. The CDR3 extends over 15 amino acids. Germline V gives CDR1 MNHNS, CDR2 SASEGT. CDR3 nucleotide sequence: TGTGCCAGCAGTGATGTCCCCCGGACGAACACTGAAGCTTTCTTC. Its translation is CASSDVPRTNTEAFF.

This clone showed up many times. This may be a read error: a much more frequent sequence differs by one nucleotide. Other nucleotide sequences from this sample produce the same CDR3. The V call is TRBV11-2, the J call TRBJ2-3, with D possibly matching TRBD2 (5 bases). The CDR3 spans 15 residues. Trimming removed 1 base at V and 3 bases at J, with 11 bases between. Germline V gives CDR1 SGHAT, CDR2 FQNNGV. The CDR3 is CASSLVPTGTDTQYF. The CDR3 nucleotides are TGTGCCAGCAGCTTAGTCCCGACGGGGACAGATACGCAGTATTTT. Full variable domain (rest looked up from reference TRBV11-2 and TRBJ2-3): EAGVAQSPRYKIIEKRQSVAFWCNPISGHATLYWYQQILGQGPKLLIQFQNNGVVDDSQLPKDRFSAERLKGVDSTLKIQPAKLEDSAVYLCASSLVPTGTDTQYFGPGTRLTVL.

As concerns this clone: Just one base apart from a much larger clone, this may be a read error. The chain is built from TRBV24-1 and TRBJ2-4; D remains unclear. Germline CDR1 KGHDR, CDR2 SFDVKD. The length of the CDR3 is 14 residues. Deletions cut 7 bases from V and 6 bases from J, with 15 bases between. The DNA for the CDR3 is TGTGCCACCAGCCACGGGCCTGACTTAAACATTCAGTACTTC. It is translated as CATSHGPDLNIQYF.

This clone was counted ten times or more. The chain couples TRBV15 to TRBJ2-1, with 7 positions matching TRBD2. Germline CDR1 reads LNHNV; CDR2 reads YYDKDF (reference sequence). The CDR3 totals 15 residues. Losses at the gene ends were 5 bases for V and 7 bases for J; bases not matched to a gene: 11. CDR3 coding DNA: TGTGCCACCAGCCGAGGAAGGGGAGGGTTGAATGAGCAGTTCTTC. This gives the protein CATSRGRGGLNEQFF.

This clone was found many times. CDR3 coding DNA: TGCAGTGCTATTAGGACAGGGGGAGGGCAGCCCCAGCATTTT. Translation: CSAIRTGGGQPQHF. The V gene is TRBV20-1, the J gene TRBJ1-5; 10 nucleotides align to TRBD1. CDR1 DFQATT and CDR2 SNEGSKA come from the germline V gene (reference sequence). V gave up 4 bases and J gave up 7 bases; unmatched junction bases: 7. The CDR3 is made up of 14 amino acids.

V usage is TRBV5-1 and J usage is TRBJ2-3; 9 bases are shared with TRBD2. The CDR3 runs to 18 residues. With 0 bases clipped from V and 4 bases from J, the junction kept 12 bases outside the gene matches. Germline V gene sequence: CDR1 SGHRS, CDR2 YFSETQ. The CDR3 DNA follows: TGCGCCAGCAGCTTGGGGTGGGGTAGCGGGGGAGATGCAGATACGCAGTATTTT. Amino acids: CASSLGWGSGGDADTQYF.

The rearrangement joins TRBV19 to TRBJ2-3; D is possibly TRBD2 (6 bases). V lost 1 base and J 0 bases, leaving 23 bases between the germline ends. The CDR3 sequence is 20 residues long. CDR1 is LNHDA and CDR2 is SQIVND in the germline V gene (reference sequence). The CDR3 region is CASSIVFPGLPSYSTDTQYF. The CDR3 DNA follows: TGTGCCAGTAGTATAGTATTCCCGGGACTCCCGTCGTATAGCACAGATACGCAGTATTTT.

The sample holds many counts of this clone. The CDR3 loop is CASSDEGANTGELFF. The CDR3 nucleotides read TGTGCCAGCAGCGACGAAGGAGCGAACACCGGGGAGCTGTTTTTT. J is TRBJ2-2 and V is TRBV9; D is uncertain. CDR1 SGDLS and CDR2 YYNGEE come from the germline V gene. CDR3 length: 15 residues. V lost 3 bases and J lost 0, with 9 bases in between.